Reported below is one TCR beta chain. Germline CDR1 is SGHAT and CDR2 is FQNNGV. The CDR3 consists of 15 residues. Trimming removed 5 bases from V and 1 base from J, with 14 bases in between. The sample is drawn from a study of blood T cell repertoires in COVID-19. Study information: T cells, B-cell-depleted T cells, or PBMCs supplied cDNA or gDNA.

Method: immunoSEQ multiplex PCR; TCRdb's copy keeps in-frame clones and lacks some. The sample has hundreds of thousands of clones, 86% seen once. The TCR originated in a woman over 75 with COVID-19, enrolled during active disease. The chain combines TRBV11-2 with TRBJ2-5; D perhaps matches TRBD2 (6 bases). The sample taken for sequencing was peripheral blood. CDR3 nucleotides: TGTGCCAGCAGCCAGGGACTCACCGCCCAAGAGACCCAGTACTTC. It specifies CASSQGLTAQETQYF.